This TCR beta chain was retrieved from a study of blood T cell repertoires in COVID-19. In the study overall: The origin of the acute and convalescent COVID-19 samples was the United States, Italy and Spain.

Between the trimmed V and J ends, which lost 5 bases and 9 bases, there was a span of 13 bases. The germline V gene encodes CDR1 DFQATT and CDR2 SNEGSKA (reference sequence). This CDR3 contains 11 residues. Authors' analysis steps: Reference gene primer amplification in the assay estimated nucleated cell counts. Assay used: immunoSEQ multiplex PCR; TCRdb lists only in-frame clones, some missing. The V and J calls and clone size were taken over from that table, and D and trimming were inferred from the DNA. The sample has fewer than 650,000 clones, about 89% seen once. This sequence was found in a woman aged 45-65 years with COVID-19, enrolled during active disease. This chain connects TRBV20-1 to TRBJ1-1; TRBD1 is a possible D gene (5 bases). Sequenced: peripheral blood. The CDR3 region has the DNA TGCAGTGCTGCCGCGGACACGCAAGCTTTCTTT. Its protein product is CSAAADTQAFF.